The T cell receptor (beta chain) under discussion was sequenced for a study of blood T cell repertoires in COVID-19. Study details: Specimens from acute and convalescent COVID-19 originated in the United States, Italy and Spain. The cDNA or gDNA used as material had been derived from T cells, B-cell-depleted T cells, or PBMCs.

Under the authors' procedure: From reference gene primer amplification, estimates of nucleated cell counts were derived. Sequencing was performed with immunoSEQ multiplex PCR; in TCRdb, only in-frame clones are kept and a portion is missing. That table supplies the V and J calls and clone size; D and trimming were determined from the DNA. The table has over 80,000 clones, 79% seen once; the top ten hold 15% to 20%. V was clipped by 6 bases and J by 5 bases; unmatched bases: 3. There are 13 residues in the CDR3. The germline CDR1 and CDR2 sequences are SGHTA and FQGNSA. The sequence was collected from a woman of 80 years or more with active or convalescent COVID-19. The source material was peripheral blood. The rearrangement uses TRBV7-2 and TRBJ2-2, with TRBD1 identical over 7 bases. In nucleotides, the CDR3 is TGTGCCAGCAGGACAGGGCCTACCGGGGAGCTGTTTTTT. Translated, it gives CASRTGPTGELFF.